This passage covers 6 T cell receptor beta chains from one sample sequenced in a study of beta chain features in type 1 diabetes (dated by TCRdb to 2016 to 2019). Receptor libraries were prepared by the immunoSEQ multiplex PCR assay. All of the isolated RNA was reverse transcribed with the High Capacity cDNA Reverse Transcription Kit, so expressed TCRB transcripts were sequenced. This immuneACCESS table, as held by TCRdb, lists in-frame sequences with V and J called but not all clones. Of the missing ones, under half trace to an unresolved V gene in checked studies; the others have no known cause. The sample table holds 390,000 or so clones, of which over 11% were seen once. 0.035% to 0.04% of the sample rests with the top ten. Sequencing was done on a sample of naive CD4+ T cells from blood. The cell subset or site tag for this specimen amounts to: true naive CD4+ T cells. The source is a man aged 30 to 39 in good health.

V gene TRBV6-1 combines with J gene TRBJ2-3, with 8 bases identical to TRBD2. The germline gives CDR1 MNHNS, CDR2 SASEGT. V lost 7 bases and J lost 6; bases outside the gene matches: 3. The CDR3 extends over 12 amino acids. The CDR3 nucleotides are TGTGCCAGCACAGTAGCGGGGGATACGCAGTATTTT. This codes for CASTVAGDTQYF.

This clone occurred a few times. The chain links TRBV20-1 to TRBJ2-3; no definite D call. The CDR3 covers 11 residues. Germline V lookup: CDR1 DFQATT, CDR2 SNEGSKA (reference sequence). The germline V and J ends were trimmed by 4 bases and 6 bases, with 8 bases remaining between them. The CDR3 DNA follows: TGCAGTGCTATAACAGTGGATACGCAGTATTTT. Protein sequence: CSAITVDTQYF.

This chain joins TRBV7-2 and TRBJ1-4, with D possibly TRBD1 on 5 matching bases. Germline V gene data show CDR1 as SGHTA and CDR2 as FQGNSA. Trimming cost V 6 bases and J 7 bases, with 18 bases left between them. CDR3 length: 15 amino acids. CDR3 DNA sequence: TGTGCCAGCAGTTCCCCCCCGGGGGGTAGTGAAAAACTGTTTTTT. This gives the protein CASSSPPGGSEKLFF.

The CDR3 protein is CSGRFSRPYGYTF. DNA for the CDR3: TGCAGCGGGCGCTTCTCAAGGCCCTATGGCTACACCTTC. The rearrangement joins TRBV29-1 to TRBJ1-2; D not resolved. Germline V gene lookup returns CDR1 SQVTM and CDR2 ANQGSEA. The V gene lost 7 bases and the J gene lost 4 bases, with 16 bases spanning the gap. This CDR3 spans 13 amino acids.

CDR3 residues: CASSLAGLAVYNEQFF. The CDR3 DNA reads TGTGCCAGCAGCTTAGCGGGACTAGCGGTCTACAATGAGCAGTTCTTC. V is TRBV13 and J is TRBJ2-1, with 11 nucleotides matching TRBD2. Germline values: CDR1 PRHDT, CDR2 FYEKMQ (reference sequence). This CDR3 is built from 16 residues. The V gene end was trimmed by 1 base and the J gene end by 3 bases; junction bases not matched to a gene: 2. Using reference TRBV13 and TRBJ2-1 for the parts outside the CDR3, the full variable domain is AAGVIQSPRHLIKEKRETATLKCYPIPRHDTVYWYQQGPGQDPQFLISFYEKMQSDKGSIPDRFSAQQFSDYHSELNMSSLELGDSALYFCASSLAGLAVYNEQFFGPGTRLTVL.

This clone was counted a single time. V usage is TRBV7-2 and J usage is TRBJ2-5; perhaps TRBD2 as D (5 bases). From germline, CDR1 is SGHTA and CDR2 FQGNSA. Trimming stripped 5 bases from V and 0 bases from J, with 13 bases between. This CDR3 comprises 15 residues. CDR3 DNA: TGTGCCAGCAGCCCGACCATCGGGAACCAAGAGACCCAGTACTTC. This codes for CASSPTIGNQETQYF.